This TCR beta chain was obtained from a study of CD8+CD57+ T cells in acquired aplastic anemia. At the level of the study: Mean yield of DNA from sorted CD4+ and CD8+ cells was approximately 3 ug.

The patients chosen for sequencing had shown expansion of CD8+CD57+ cells (detected by flow cytometry). Genomic DNA served as template for TCR beta VDJ and CDR3 profiling. TCRdb independently ran MiXCR on the reads; one entry per CDR3 protein. This sample has about 180,000 distinct CDR3 sequences, with around 48% found just once. The CDR3 spans 17 residues. The V end was cut by 4 bases, the J end by 1 base, with 18 bases between. Germline V gives CDR1 SGHVS, CDR2 FQNEAQ. Overall study findings and caveats: Sharing between patients and controls was observed for around 30 CD8+ CDR3 sequences. Levels of CD8+ Simpson's diversity were not significantly distinct in patients versus controls.

As to this clonotype: Antigen specificity is unknown.

The rearrangement joins TRBV7-8 to TRBJ2-3, with D possibly matching TRBD2 (5 bases). Sequenced material: sorted CD4+, CD8+, or CD8+CD57+ T cells (not recorded which) from PBMCs. The receptor comes from a human donor with aplastic anemia. This chain's CDR3 is CASSSRLSGPGTDTQYF. DNA for the CDR3: TGTGCCAGCAGCTCCCGCCTCAGCGGACCCGGCACAGATACGCAGTATTTT.